The T cell receptor (beta chain) described here comes from a study of response to subunit inactivated influenza vaccine. Using its own MiXCR run on the RT-PCR reads, TCRdb lists one record per CDR3 protein. Of hundreds of thousands of distinct CDR3 sequences listed, less than 10% are singletons. Study results and limitations: Authors proposed each seasonal influenza vaccination draws in few new T cells.

This clonotype was recorded at least ten times. Its antigen is undetermined. V lost 1 base to trimming and J lost 9 bases, with 13 bases between them. Germline CDR1 is LGHDT and CDR2 is YNNKEL (reference sequence). This CDR3 region has 15 residues. V usage is TRBV3-1 and J usage is TRBJ1-6; a weak D match, TRBD1 (6 bases). The input for sequencing was PBMCs from blood, taken roughly 24 months after vaccination. The source is a man aged 50 to 69 who received an inactivated influenza vaccine. CDR3 sequence: CASSQAGAVTSPLHF. The CDR3 nucleotides are TGTGCCAGCAGCCAAGCAGGGGCAGTGACTTCACCCCTCCACTTT.